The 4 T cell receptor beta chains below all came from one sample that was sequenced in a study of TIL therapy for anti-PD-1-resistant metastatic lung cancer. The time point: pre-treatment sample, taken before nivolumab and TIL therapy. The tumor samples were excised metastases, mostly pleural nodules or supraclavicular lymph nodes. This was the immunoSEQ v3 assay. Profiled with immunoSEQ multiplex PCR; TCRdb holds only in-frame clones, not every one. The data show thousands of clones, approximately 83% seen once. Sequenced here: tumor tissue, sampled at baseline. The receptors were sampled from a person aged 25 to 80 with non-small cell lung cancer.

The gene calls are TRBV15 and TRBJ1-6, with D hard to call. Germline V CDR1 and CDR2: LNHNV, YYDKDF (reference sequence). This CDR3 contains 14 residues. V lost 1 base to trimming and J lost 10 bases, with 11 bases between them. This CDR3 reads CATSRGGVSSPLHF. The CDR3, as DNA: TGTGCCACCAGCAGAGGAGGAGTAAGCTCACCCCTCCACTTT. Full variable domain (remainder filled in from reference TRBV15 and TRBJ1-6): DAMVIQNPRYQVTQFGKPVTLSCSQTLNHNVMYWYQQKSSQAPKLLFHYYDKDFNNEADTPDNFQSRRPNTSFCFLDIRSPGLGDTAMYLCATSRGGVSSPLHFGNGTRLTVT.

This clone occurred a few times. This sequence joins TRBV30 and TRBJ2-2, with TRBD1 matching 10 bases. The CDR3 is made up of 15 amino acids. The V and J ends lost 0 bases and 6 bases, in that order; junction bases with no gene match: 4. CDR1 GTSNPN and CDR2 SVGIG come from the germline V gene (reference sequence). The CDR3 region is CAWSVGTGAAGELFF. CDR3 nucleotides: TGTGCCTGGAGTGTCGGGACAGGGGCGGCCGGGGAGCTGTTTTTT.

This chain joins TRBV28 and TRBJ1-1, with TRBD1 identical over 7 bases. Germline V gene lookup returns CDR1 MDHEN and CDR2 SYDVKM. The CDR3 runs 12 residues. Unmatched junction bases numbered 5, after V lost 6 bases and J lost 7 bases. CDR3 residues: CASSRGQFEAFF. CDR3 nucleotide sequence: TGTGCCAGCAGCCGGGGACAGTTTGAAGCTTTCTTT. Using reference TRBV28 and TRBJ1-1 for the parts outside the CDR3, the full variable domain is DVKVTQSSRYLVKRTGEKVFLECVQDMDHENMFWYRQDPGLGLRLIYFSYDVKMKEKGDIPEGYSVSREKKERFSLILESASTNQTSMYLCASSRGQFEAFFGQGTRLTVV.

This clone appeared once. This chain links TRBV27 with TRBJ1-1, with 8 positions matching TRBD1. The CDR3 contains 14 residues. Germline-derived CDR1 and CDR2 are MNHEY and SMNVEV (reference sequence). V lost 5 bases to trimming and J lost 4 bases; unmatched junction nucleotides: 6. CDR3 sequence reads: CASSRGQGGTEAFF. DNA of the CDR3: TGTGCCAGCAGTCGTGGACAGGGCGGCACTGAAGCTTTCTTT.